The 31 T cell receptor beta chains given below trace back to one sample, sequenced in a study. TCRdb itself ran the 5' RACE reads through MiXCR, one entry per CDR3 protein. Here the sample spans tens of thousands of distinct CDR3 sequences, 28% being singletons. The specimen was naive CD4+ T cells sorted from blood. As for subset: naive CD4+ T cells, CD4+CD45RA+CD25-. The receptors derive from a female donor with breast cancer.

J is TRBJ2-1 and V is TRBV20-1; 13 bases line up with TRBD2. Trimming removed 6 bases from V and 1 base from J; junction bases left unmatched: 18. This CDR3 contains 20 residues. CDR1 DFQATT and CDR2 SNEGSKA come from the germline V gene (reference sequence). This CDR3 reads CSAKPTPGLAGVGSYNEQFF. CDR3 coding DNA: TGCAGTGCCAAACCCACCCCAGGACTAGCGGGAGTAGGATCCTACAATGAGCAGTTCTTC.

This chain uses TRBV5-1 with TRBJ2-2; perhaps TRBD2 as D (6 bases). V was trimmed by 5 bases and J by 6 bases, leaving 14 bases between them. Looked up from germline, CDR1 is SGHRS and CDR2 is YFSETQ. The CDR3 is 14 amino acids. The CDR3 DNA reads TGCGCCAGCAGTCCGGCGGGGCCCTCCGGGGAGCTGTTTTTT. Protein product: CASSPAGPSGELFF.

The table lists this clonotype with a few counts. This chain links TRBV20-1 with TRBJ1-1; D is unclear. Germline V lookup: CDR1 DFQATT, CDR2 SNEGSKA (reference sequence). The CDR3 length is 14 residues. The DNA for the CDR3 is TGCAGCTCCCGCCCGAGAGGGATGAACACTGAAGCTTTCTTT. Its translation: CSSRPRGMNTEAFF.

This clonotype was recorded a few times. The chain couples TRBV4-1 to TRBJ2-2; 8 bases are shared with TRBD1. Germline CDR1 MGHRA, CDR2 YSYEKL. The V and J ends lost 4 bases and 0 bases, in that order; junction bases with no gene match: 4. The CDR3 runs 16 residues. CDR3: CASSPIRGPNTGELFF. The CDR3 bases are TGCGCCAGCAGCCCCATCAGGGGGCCGAACACCGGGGAGCTGTTTTTT.

The chain has TRBV4-3 and TRBJ2-1; D is unresolved. Per the germline V gene, CDR1 is LGHNA and CDR2 is YSLEER. The CDR3 is 13 residues long. V was clipped by 2 bases and J by 10 bases, with 12 bases between them. The CDR3 DNA reads TGCGCCAGCAGCCAAAACCTGGGCGGAGAGCAGTTCTTC. It codes for CASSQNLGGEQFF.

The gene calls are TRBV15 and TRBJ1-6, with a possible D match to TRBD1 (5 bases). This CDR3 region has 15 residues. CDR1 is LNHNV and CDR2 is YYDKDF in the germline V gene (reference sequence). V was shortened by 4 bases and J by 9 bases, with 16 bases between the two germline ends. CDR3 bases: TGTGCCACCAGCACCGAGGGTAGGGGTGTTTCACCCCTCCACTTT. It codes for CATSTEGRGVSPLHF.

Only a few counts were recorded for this clonotype. This chain uses TRBV6-5 with TRBJ2-7; TRBD1 matches at 8 bases. The CDR3 length is 15 residues. Trimming removed 6 bases from V and 2 bases from J; junction bases left unmatched: 9. Germline-derived CDR1 and CDR2 are MNHEY and SVGAGI. CDR3 DNA sequence: TGTGCCAGCAGGGACGGACAGGGAAAAACCTACGAGCAGTACTTC. The encoded protein is CASRDGQGKTYEQYF.

J is TRBJ1-5 and V is TRBV6-2 or TRBV6-3; D call uncertain. V was pared by 4 bases and J by 5 bases, with 9 bases between. The germline V gene has CDR1 MNHEY and CDR2 SVGEGT. The CDR3 spans 13 residues. CDR3 nucleotide sequence: TGTGCCAGCAGTTCTCCCCCCCATCAGCCCCAGCATTTT. It codes for CASSSPPHQPQHF.

On this clonotype: A much larger clone is a single base away; this may be a read error. The chain carries TRBV7-9 and TRBJ2-6; maybe TRBD2 (6 bases). Germline V lookup: CDR1 SEHNR, CDR2 FQNEAQ (reference sequence). Trimming left V 5 bases short and J 9 bases short, with 14 bases between. The CDR3 is 14 amino acids. CDR3 sequence (DNA): TGTGCCAGCAGCCCAGACGGAGGGTTCAACGTCCTGACTTTC. Translating it yields CASSPDGGFNVLTF.

In regard to this clonotype: An end of the junction does not agree with germline; a read error may underlie this. The chain couples TRBV27 to TRBJ1-4; 7 nucleotides line up with TRBD1. The CDR3 covers 16 residues. Germline V gene lookup returns CDR1 MNHEY and CDR2 SMNVEV (reference sequence). CDR3 amino acids: CASGDSNRGGDEELFF. The DNA of the CDR3 is TGTGCCAGTGGGGACTCGAACAGGGGAGGGGATGAAGAACTGTTTTTT.

This clonotype was detected many times. CDR3 region: CASSRDSMGEQYF. In DNA, the CDR3 is TGCGCCAGCAGCAGGGACAGCATGGGTGAGCAGTACTTC. The V call is TRBV5-1, the J call TRBJ2-7; 7 nucleotides match TRBD1. CDR1 is SGHRS, CDR2 YFSETQ, per germline. The CDR3 loop spans 13 amino acids. Trimming cost V 4 bases and J 7 bases; bases outside gene matches: 8.

Concerning this clonotype: This could be a read error, since a much larger clone is one nucleotide away. Likely a read error: the CDR3 ends without its conserved phenylalanine or tryptophan. This CDR3 is CASSEVLNTEAFS. CDR3 sequence (DNA): TGTGCCAGCAGCGAGGTCCTGAACACTGAAGCTTTCTCT. The rearrangement uses TRBV6-1 and TRBJ1-1; D call uncertain. Trimming removed 6 bases from V and 0 bases from J, with 8 bases in between. Germline V gene sequence: CDR1 MNHNS, CDR2 SASEGT. This CDR3 spans 13 amino acids.

The V call is TRBV10-1, the J call TRBJ2-3, with TRBD1 as a possible D gene (5 bases). CDR1 is WNHNN, CDR2 SYGVQD, per germline (reference sequence). Trimming removed 5 bases at V and 3 bases at J, with 9 bases between. This CDR3 has 13 residues. The CDR3 region has the DNA TGCGCCAGCAGTCATCAGGGAACAGATACGCAGTATTTT. It yields the protein CASSHQGTDTQYF.

This clonotype appeared a few times. This rearrangement joins TRBV6-2 or TRBV6-3 to TRBJ2-1; D is undetermined. The CDR3 contains 12 residues. Looked up from germline, CDR1 is MNHEY and CDR2 is SVGEGT. V was pared by 2 bases and J by 9 bases, with 8 bases between. As DNA, the CDR3 is TGTGCCAGCAGTTACCCACTGGGTGAGCAGTTCTTC. Translated: CASSYPLGEQFF.

In regard to this clonotype: The germline gene is not matched at one end of the junction; a read error may be the cause. The rearrangement joins TRBV5-6 to TRBJ2-5; D assignment may be TRBD1 or TRBD2 (5 bases each). CDR1 is SGHDT and CDR2 is YYEEEE in the germline V gene. This CDR3 has 14 residues. The CDR3 loop reads CASIRGQGQETRYF. The DNA for the CDR3 is TGTGCCAGCATCCGAGGGCAGGGCCAAGAGACCCGGTACTTC.

The chain is built from TRBV5-6 and TRBJ2-2, with D possibly matching TRBD2 (6 bases). The germline V and J ends were trimmed by 2 bases and 2 bases, with 13 bases remaining between them. Germline V gene lookup returns CDR1 SGHDT and CDR2 YYEEEE. The CDR3 covers 16 residues. The CDR3 protein is CASSFYRGANTGELFF. CDR3 nucleotides: TGTGCCAGCAGCTTTTACCGCGGGGCTAACACCGGGGAGCTGTTTTTT. The full variable domain, its missing parts supplied by reference TRBV5-6 and TRBJ2-2, is DAGVTQSPTHLIKTRGQQVTLRCSPKSGHDTVSWYQQALGQGPQFIFQYYEEEERQRGNFPDRFSGHQFPNYSSELNVNALLLGDSALYLCASSFYRGANTGELFFGEGSRLTVL.

About this clonotype itself: Since no conserved phenylalanine or tryptophan closes the CDR3, a read error is the likely cause. No DNA is shown, since the ends of the CDR3 on it are uncertain; the CDR3 is the one TCRdb lists. The chain employs TRBV3-1 and TRBJ1-2; whether TRBD1, the table's D call, matches the DNA was not checked. With termini counted, the CDR3 has 12 amino acids. CDR1 is LGHDT and CDR2 is YNNKEL in the germline V gene (reference sequence). The CDR3 reads CASSHRDRAHTC.

This clonotype has at least ten counts. The chain uses TRBV6-6 and TRBJ2-1; D remains unclear. This CDR3 contains 17 residues. V gave up 0 bases and J gave up 7 bases, with 19 bases separating them. From germline, CDR1 is MNHNY and CDR2 SVGAGI (reference sequence). The CDR3 DNA reads as TGTGCCAGCAGTTACTCGTTATTGGGTTTTTCATGGAATGAGCAGTTCTTC. This sequence encodes CASSYSLLGFSWNEQFF.

This clonotype was observed a few times. The chain is built from TRBV12-3 or TRBV12-4 and TRBJ2-1, with TRBD2 matching 9 bases. V shed 3 bases, J shed 9 bases, and the junction held 0 bases outside the gene matches. This CDR3 has 12 amino acids. The CDR3 coding sequence is TGTGCCAGCAGTTTTAGCGGGAGTGAGCAGTTCTTC. The encoded protein is CASSFSGSEQFF.

This clonotype was found many times. The chain uses TRBV20-1 and TRBJ1-2, with 7 bases that match TRBD1. Germline values: CDR1 DFQATT, CDR2 SNEGSKA (reference sequence). V lost 5 bases, J lost 2 bases, and 5 bases stayed unmatched. This CDR3 has 13 residues. CDR3: CSADRQGNYGYTF. CDR3 in DNA: TGCAGTGCTGACCGACAGGGAAACTATGGCTACACCTTC.

The CDR3 loop is CASSPGKQGAGYGYTF. The CDR3 coding sequence is TGTGCCAGCAGCCCGGGGAAACAGGGGGCGGGCTATGGCTACACCTTC. The V and J genes are TRBV5-4 and TRBJ1-2; 9 bases agree with TRBD1. The CDR3 consists of 16 residues. CDR1 SGHNT and CDR2 YYREEE come from the germline V gene (reference sequence). The junction had 11 bases not matched to a gene; V was cut back by 4 bases and J by 4 bases.

The chain is built from TRBV12-3 or TRBV12-4 and TRBJ2-3, with 10 nucleotides matching TRBD2. The CDR3 covers 15 residues. V lost 6 bases to trimming and J lost 2 bases; unmatched junction nucleotides: 5. This chain's CDR3 is CASSRTSGFTDTQYF. The CDR3 DNA sequence: TGTGCCAGCAGCCGGACTAGCGGCTTCACAGATACGCAGTATTTT.

Only one count was recorded for this clonotype. The rearrangement joins TRBV6-6 to TRBJ1-1; the D gene is possibly TRBD1 (6 bases). V lost 3 bases to trimming and J lost 1 base, with 9 bases between them. Germline lookup yields CDR1 MNHNY and CDR2 SVGAGI (reference sequence). This CDR3 region has 14 residues. Written as DNA, the CDR3 is TGTGCCAGCAGTTATTTGGGACAGAACACTGAAGCTTTCTTT. It specifies CASSYLGQNTEAFF.

The chain combines TRBV12-3 or TRBV12-4 with TRBJ2-2; perhaps TRBD1 as D (6 bases). The CDR3 covers 14 residues. V lost 11 bases to trimming and J lost 4 bases, with 17 bases between them. The CDR3 loop is CAGHRQARTGELFF. CDR3 DNA: TGTGCCGGACACCGACAGGCCCGCACCGGGGAGCTGTTTTTT.

This clonotype was observed once. The V call is TRBV12-1, the J call TRBJ1-1; the D call TRBD1 from the table was never checked on the DNA. TRBV12-1 is shown as a pseudogene. The CDR3 consists of 16 residues. CDR3 loop: CASSFFIRAGNTEAFF. The CDR3 nucleotides are TGTGCCAGCAGCTTCTTCATCCGGGCAGGGAACACTGAAGCCTTCTTT.

The rearrangement links TRBV12-3 or TRBV12-4 to TRBJ2-3, with TRBD2 identical over 11 bases. The CDR3 spans 16 residues. With 2 bases clipped from V and 3 bases from J, the junction kept 4 bases outside the gene matches. CDR3: CASSLYLAGGTDTQYF. The CDR3 region has the DNA TGTGCCAGCAGTTTATATCTAGCGGGGGGTACAGATACGCAGTATTTT.

This clonotype was recorded a few times. The gene calls are TRBV5-1 and TRBJ2-3, with TRBD1 identical over 8 bases. V shed 2 bases, J shed 1 base, and the junction held 3 bases outside the gene matches. Looked up from germline, CDR1 is SGHRS and CDR2 is YFSETQ. This CDR3 spans 15 amino acids. The CDR3 bases are TGCGCCAGCAGCTTTCAGGGGGCCCGCACAGATACGCAGTATTTT. Encoded protein: CASSFQGARTDTQYF.

In this sample, this clonotype turned up a few times. The chain is built from TRBV7-6 and TRBJ2-3; D gene uncertain. Between the trimmed V and J ends, which lost 5 bases and 4 bases, there was a span of 10 bases. Germline V gene sequence: CDR1 SGHVS, CDR2 FNYEAQ. The CDR3 consists of 13 residues. The CDR3 nucleotides read TGTGCCAGCAGCCTTACTAACCCAGATACGCAGTATTTT. Its protein is CASSLTNPDTQYF.

This chain uses TRBV6-2 or TRBV6-3 with TRBJ2-1; a weak D match, TRBD2 (7 bases). V lost 7 bases and J 5 bases, leaving 18 bases between the germline ends. CDR1 MNHEY and CDR2 SVGEGT come from the germline V gene. This CDR3 region has 15 residues. CDR3: CASTRRGGYHNEQFF. For the CDR3, the DNA is TGTGCCAGCACACGAAGGGGGGGATACCACAATGAGCAGTTCTTC.

J is TRBJ2-1 and V is TRBV12-5, with no clear D. Germline V gene sequence: CDR1 LGHNT, CDR2 FRNRAP. Trimming left V 0 bases short and J 6 bases short, with 9 bases between. The CDR3 covers 14 residues. DNA of the CDR3: TGTGCTAGTGGTTTGGTAAGCACTGGCAATGAGCAGTTCTTC. Translation gives CASGLVSTGNEQFF.

Comments on this clonotype: The junction and the germline gene differ at one end; a read error may be behind it. The chain uses TRBV20-1 and TRBJ2-2; no definite D call. The CDR3 has 12 residues. From germline, CDR1 is DFQATT and CDR2 SNEGSKA (reference sequence). The CDR3 bases are TGCGGTGCCCCCGTACGCACCGGGGAGCTGTTTTTT. It yields the protein CGAPVRTGELFF.